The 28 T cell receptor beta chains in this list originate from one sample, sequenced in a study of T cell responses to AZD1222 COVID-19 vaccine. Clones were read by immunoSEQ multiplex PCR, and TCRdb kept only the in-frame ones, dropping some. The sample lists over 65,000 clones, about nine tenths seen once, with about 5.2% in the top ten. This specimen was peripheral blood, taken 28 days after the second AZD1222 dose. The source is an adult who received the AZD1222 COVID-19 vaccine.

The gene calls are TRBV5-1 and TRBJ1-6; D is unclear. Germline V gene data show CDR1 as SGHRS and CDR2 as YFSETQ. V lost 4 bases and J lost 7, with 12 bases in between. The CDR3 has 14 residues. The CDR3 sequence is CASSGSLENSPLHF. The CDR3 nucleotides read TGCGCCAGCAGCGGCTCCCTTGAGAATTCACCCCTCCACTTT.

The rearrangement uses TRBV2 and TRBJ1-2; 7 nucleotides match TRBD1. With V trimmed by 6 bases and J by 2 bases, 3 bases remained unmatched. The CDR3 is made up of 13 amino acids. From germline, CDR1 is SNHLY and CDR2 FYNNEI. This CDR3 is CASRRDSNYGYTF. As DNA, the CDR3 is TGTGCCAGCAGGAGGGACAGCAACTATGGCTACACCTTC.

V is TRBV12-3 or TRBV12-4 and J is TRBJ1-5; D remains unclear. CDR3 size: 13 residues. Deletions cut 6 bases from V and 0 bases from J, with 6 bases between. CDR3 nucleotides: TGTGCCAGCAGAAAAGATAGCAATCAGCCCCAGCATTTT. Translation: CASRKDSNQPQHF.

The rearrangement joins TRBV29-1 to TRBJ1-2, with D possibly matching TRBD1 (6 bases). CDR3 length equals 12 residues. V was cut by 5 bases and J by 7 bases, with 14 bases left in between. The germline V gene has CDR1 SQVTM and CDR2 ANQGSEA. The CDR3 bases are TGCAGCGTTCCGCACAGGGCCTCTGGCTACACCTTC. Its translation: CSVPHRASGYTF.

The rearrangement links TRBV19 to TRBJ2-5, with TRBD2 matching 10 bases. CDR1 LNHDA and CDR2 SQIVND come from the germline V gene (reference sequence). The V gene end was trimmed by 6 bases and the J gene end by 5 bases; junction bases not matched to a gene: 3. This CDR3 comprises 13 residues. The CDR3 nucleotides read TGTGCCAGTAGGGATAGCGGGAGGGAGACCCAGTACTTC. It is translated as CASRDSGRETQYF.

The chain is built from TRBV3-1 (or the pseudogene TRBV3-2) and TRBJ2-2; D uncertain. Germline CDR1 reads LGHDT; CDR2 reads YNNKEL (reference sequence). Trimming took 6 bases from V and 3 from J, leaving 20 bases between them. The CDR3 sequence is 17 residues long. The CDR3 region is CASSRRAFTRYTGELFF. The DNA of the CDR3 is TGTGCCAGCAGTCGGCGTGCCTTCACTCGGTACACCGGGGAGCTGTTTTTT.

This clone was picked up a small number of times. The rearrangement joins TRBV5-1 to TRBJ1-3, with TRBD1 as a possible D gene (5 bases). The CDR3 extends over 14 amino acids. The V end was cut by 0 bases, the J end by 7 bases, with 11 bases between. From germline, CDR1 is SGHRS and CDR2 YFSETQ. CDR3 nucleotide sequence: TGCGCCAGCAGCTTGGGGCAGGGACGGAACACCATATATTTT. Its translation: CASSLGQGRNTIYF. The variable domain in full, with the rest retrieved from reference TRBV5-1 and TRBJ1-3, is KAGVTQTPRYLIKTRGQQVTLSCSPISGHRSVSWYQQTPGQGLQFLFEYFSETQRNKGNFPGRFSGRQFSNSRSEMNVSTLELGDSALYLCASSLGQGRNTIYFGEGSWLTVV.

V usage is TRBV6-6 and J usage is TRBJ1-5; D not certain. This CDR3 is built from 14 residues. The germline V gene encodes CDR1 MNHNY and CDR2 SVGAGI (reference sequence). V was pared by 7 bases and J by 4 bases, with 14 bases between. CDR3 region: CASTRRSFNQPQHF. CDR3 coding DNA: TGTGCCAGCACCCGTAGGTCCTTTAATCAGCCCCAGCATTTT.

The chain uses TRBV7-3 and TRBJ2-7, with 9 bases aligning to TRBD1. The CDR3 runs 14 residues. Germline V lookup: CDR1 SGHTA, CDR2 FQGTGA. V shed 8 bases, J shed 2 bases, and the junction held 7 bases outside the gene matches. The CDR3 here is CASCLDRGTYEQYF. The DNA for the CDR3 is TGTGCCAGCTGCCTTGACAGGGGGACCTACGAGCAGTACTTC.

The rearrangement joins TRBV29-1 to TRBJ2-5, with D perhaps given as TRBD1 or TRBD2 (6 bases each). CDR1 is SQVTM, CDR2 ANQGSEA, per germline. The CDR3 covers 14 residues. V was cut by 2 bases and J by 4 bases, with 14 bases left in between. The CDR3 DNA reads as TGCAGCGTTGAACTTGGATGGGGGGCAGAGACCCAGTACTTC. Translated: CSVELGWGAETQYF. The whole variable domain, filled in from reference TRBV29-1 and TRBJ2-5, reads SAVISQKPSRDICQRGTSLTIQCQVDSQVTMMFWYRQQPGQSLTLIATANQGSEATYESGFVIDKFPISRPNLTFSTLTVSNMSPEDSSIYLCSVELGWGAETQYFGPGTRLLVL.

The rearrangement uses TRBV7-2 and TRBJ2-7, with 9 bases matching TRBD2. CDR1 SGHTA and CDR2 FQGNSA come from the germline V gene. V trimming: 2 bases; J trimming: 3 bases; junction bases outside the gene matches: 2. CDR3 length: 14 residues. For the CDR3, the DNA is TGTGCCAGCAGCTTACAAGCGGGGGGCTACGAGCAGTACGTC. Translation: CASSLQAGGYEQYV.

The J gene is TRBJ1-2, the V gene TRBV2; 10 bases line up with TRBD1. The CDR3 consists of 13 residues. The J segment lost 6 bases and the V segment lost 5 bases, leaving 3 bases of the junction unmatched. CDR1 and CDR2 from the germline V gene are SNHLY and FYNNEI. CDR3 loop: CASSPGQGNGYTF. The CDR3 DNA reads TGTGCCAGCAGTCCGGGACAGGGGAATGGCTACACCTTC. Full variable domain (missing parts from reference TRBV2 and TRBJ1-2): EPEVTQTPSHQVTQMGQEVILRCVPISNHLYFYWYRQILGQKVEFLVSFYNNEISEKSEIFDDQFSVERPDGSNFTLKIRSTKLEDSAMYFCASSPGQGNGYTFGSGTRLTVV.

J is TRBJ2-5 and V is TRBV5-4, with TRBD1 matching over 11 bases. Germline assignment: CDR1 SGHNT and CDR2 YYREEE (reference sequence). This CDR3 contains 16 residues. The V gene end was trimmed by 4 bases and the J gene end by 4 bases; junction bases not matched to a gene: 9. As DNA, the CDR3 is TGTGCCAGCAGCCCCGGGACAGGGGGTGTGGGAGAGACCCAGTACTTC. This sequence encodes CASSPGTGGVGETQYF.

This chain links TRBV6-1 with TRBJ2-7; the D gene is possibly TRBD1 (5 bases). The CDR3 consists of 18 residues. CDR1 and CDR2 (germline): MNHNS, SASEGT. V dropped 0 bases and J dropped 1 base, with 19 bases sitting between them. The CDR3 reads CASSEAEGEPFLSYEQYF. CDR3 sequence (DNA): TGTGCCAGCAGTGAAGCGGAAGGGGAACCCTTTCTATCCTACGAGCAGTACTTC.

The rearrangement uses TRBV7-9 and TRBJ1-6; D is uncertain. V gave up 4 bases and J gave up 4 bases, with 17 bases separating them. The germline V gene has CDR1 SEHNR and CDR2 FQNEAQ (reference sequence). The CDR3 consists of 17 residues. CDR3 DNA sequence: TGTGCCAGCAGCTACCTAGGAGGGTTGGGGTATAATTCACCCCTCCACTTT. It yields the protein CASSYLGGLGYNSPLHF.

The CDR3: CASSPVLGYSGNTIYF. For the CDR3, the DNA is TGTGCCAGCTCACCGGTTCTGGGCTACTCTGGAAACACCATATATTTT. The chain couples TRBV18 to TRBJ1-3; D ambiguous. V shed 3 bases and J shed 0 bases, with 12 bases lying between them. In germline, CDR1 is KGHSH, CDR2 LQKENI. The CDR3 is 16 amino acids.

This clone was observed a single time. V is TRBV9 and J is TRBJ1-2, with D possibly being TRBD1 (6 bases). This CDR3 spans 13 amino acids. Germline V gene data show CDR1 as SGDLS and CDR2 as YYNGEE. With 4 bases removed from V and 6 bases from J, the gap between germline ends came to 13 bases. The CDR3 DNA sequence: TGTGCCAGCAGCTTCGTAACAGGGAATGGCTACACCTTC. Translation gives CASSFVTGNGYTF.

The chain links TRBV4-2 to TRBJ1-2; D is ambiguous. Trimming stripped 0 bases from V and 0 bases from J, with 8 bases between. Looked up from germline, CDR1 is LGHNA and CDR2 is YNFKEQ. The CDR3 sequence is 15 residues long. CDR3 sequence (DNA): TGTGCCAGCAGCCAAGAAGGGAAAACTAACTATGGCTACACCTTC. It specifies CASSQEGKTNYGYTF.

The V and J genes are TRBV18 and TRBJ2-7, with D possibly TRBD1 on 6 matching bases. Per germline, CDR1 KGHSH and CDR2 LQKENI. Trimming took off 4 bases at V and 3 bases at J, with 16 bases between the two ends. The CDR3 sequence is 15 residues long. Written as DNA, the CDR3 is TGTGCCAGCTCACGGACAGACTTCTCCCACTACGAGCAGTACTTC. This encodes CASSRTDFSHYEQYF.

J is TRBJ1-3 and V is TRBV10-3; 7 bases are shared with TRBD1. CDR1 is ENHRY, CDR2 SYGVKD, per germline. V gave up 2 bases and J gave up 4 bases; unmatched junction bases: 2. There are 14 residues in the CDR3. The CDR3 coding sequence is TGTGCCATCAGTGAGACAGGGGACGGAAACACCATATATTTT. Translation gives CAISETGDGNTIYF.

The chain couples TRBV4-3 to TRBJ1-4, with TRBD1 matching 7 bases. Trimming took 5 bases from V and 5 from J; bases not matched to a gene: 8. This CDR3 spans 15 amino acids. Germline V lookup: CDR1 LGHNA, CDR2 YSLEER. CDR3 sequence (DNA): TGCGCCAGCAGCTCCCAAACAGGGGCCAATGAAAAACTGTTTTTT. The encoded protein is CASSSQTGANEKLFF.

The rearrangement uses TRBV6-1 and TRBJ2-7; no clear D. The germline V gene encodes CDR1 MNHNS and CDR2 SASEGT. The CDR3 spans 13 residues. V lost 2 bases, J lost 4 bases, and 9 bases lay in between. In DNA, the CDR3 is TGTGCCAGCAGTGAACGATCGGAGTACGAGCAGTACGTC. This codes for CASSERSEYEQYV.

The CDR3 region has the DNA TGTGCCAGCAGTATGACGGGACAGACTTTACTTGGCGAGCAGTACGTC. This gives the protein CASSMTGQTLLGEQYV. The rearrangement joins TRBV27 to TRBJ2-7; TRBD1 agrees at 7 bases. The CDR3 sequence is 16 residues long. Germline CDR1 and CDR2: MNHEY and SMNVEV (reference sequence). V gave up 5 bases and J gave up 6 bases; unmatched junction bases: 16.

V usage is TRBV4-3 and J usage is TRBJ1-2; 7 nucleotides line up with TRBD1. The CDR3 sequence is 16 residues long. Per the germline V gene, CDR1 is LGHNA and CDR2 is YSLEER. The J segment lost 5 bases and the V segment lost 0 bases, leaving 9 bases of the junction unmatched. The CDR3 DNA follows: TGCGCCAGCAGCCAAGAATTTGCAGGGGGGGAATATGGCTACACCTTC. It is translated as CASSQEFAGGEYGYTF.

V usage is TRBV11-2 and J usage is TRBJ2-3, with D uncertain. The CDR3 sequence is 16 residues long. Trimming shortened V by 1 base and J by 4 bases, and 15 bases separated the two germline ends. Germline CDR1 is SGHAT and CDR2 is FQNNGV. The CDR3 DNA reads TGTGCCAGCAGCTTAGTTGGGCAGGCGGCTTCAGATACGCAGTATTTT. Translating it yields CASSLVGQAASDTQYF.

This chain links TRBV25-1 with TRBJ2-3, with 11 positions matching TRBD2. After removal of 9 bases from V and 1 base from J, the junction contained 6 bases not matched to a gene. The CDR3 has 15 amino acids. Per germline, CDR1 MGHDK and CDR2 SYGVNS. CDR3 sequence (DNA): TGTGCCAGTCCAACTAGCGGGGGATGCACAGATACGCAGTATTTT. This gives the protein CASPTSGGCTDTQYF.

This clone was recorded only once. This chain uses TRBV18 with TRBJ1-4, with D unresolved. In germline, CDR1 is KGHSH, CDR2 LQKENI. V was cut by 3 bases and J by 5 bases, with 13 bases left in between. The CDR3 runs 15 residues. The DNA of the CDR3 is TGTGCCAGCTCACCGAGGGCGTCGGCGAATGAAAAACTGTTTTTT. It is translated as CASSPRASANEKLFF.

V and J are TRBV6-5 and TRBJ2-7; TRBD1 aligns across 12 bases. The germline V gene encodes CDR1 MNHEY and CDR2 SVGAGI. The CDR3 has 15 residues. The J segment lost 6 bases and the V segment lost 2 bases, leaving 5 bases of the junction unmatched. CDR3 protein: CASSYGTGGWVEQYF. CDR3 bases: TGTGCCAGCAGTTACGGGACAGGGGGCTGGGTCGAGCAGTACTTC.